These T cell receptor beta chains were read from a single sample in a study of CXCR3-negative and CXCR3-positive naive CD8 T cells. Each CDR3 protein gets one entry in TCRdb, which reprocessed the 5' RACE reads and gives no DNA. The sample holds around 140,000 distinct CDR3 sequences. The sample taken for sequencing was naive CXCR3- CD8+ T cells from blood. The receptor set was obtained from a human donor in good health. Some clones in this sample may be carry-over from other donors' samples. CDR3s include the opening cysteine and the closing phenylalanine or tryptophan. Each record gives: J gene, V gene, CDR3 protein.

J: TRBJ1-1; V: TRBV30; CDR3: CAWSETGDSGAFF
J: TRBJ2-5; V: TRBV5-6; CDR3: CASSLGYGQETQYF
J: TRBJ1-5; V: TRBV19; CDR3: CASRDGRASNQPQHF
J: TRBJ2-1; V: TRBV7-9; CDR3: CASSLSRGDEQFF
J: TRBJ2-7; V: TRBV4-1; CDR3: CASSQGLAGGRSYEQYF
J: TRBJ1-1; V: TRBV7-6; CDR3: CASSFTGVDTEAFF
J: TRBJ2-2; V: TRBV29-1; CDR3: CSVSPGQGTGELFF
J: TRBJ2-7; V: TRBV5-1; CDR3: CASSLEAAGVNEQYF
J: TRBJ1-3; V: TRBV29-1; CDR3: CSVETPPRNTIYF
J: TRBJ2-1; V: TRBV29-1; CDR3: CSVESARVGSYNEQFF
J: TRBJ1-3; V: TRBV29-1; CDR3: CSVDDRAGNTIYF
J: TRBJ2-3; V: TRBV27; CDR3: CASHPAGESITDTQYF
J: TRBJ2-7; V: TRBV13; CDR3: CASSPTGSSYEQYF
J: TRBJ2-7; V: TRBV7-6; CDR3: CASSISSGSSYEQYF
J: TRBJ1-5; V: TRBV28; CDR3: CASSFAGLGNQPQHF
J: TRBJ2-7; V: TRBV7-9; CDR3: CASTPGVSYEQYF
J: TRBJ2-7; V: TRBV12-3/TRBV12-4; CDR3: CASSLADRRYEQYF
J: TRBJ2-7; V: TRBV29-1; CDR3: CSAAGTGSYEQYF
J: TRBJ2-7; V: TRBV6-2/TRBV6-3; CDR3: CASSYLTNTEPHEQYF
J: TRBJ2-2; V: TRBV14; CDR3: CASSQGYTGAGELFF
J: TRBJ1-1; V: TRBV7-2; CDR3: CASSTTGTVSTEAFF
J: TRBJ2-5; V: TRBV6-2/TRBV6-3; CDR3: CASSYSQGSYQETQYF
J: TRBJ1-1; V: TRBV5-1; CDR3: CASSLVGGAEAFF
J: TRBJ2-3; V: TRBV9; CDR3: CASSVDYGGQYTDTQYF
J: TRBJ2-3; V: TRBV20-1; CDR3: CSAPGLAGGPADTQYF
J: TRBJ1-1; V: TRBV7-9; CDR3: CASSYTNTEAFF
J: TRBJ2-7; V: TRBV28; CDR3: CASSFEGGGQNSYEQYF